The rows below give T cell receptor beta chains drawn from one sample of a study of spatial heterogeneity in lung cancer. Using its own MiXCR run on the 5' RACE reads, TCRdb lists one record per CDR3 protein. The table shows about 92,000 distinct CDR3 sequences, with 12% occurring only once. The sample consisted of PBMCs, taken at surgery. The origin of the receptors is a male donor with early-stage non-small cell lung cancer. CDR3s include the opening cysteine and the closing phenylalanine or tryptophan. D genes are given only for firm matches. Size is stated for part of the rows, as once, few or many counts, or as a class when the clone is expanded.

v_call: TRBV11-2; clone_size: -; cdr3_length: 10; j_call: TRBJ1-1; d_call: -; cdr3_aa: CASSAREAFF; cdr3_nt: TGTGCCAGCAGCGCCCGTGAAGCTTTCTTT
v_call: TRBV29-1; clone_size: many; cdr3_length: 12; j_call: TRBJ1-1; d_call: TRBD1; cdr3_aa: CSVEDDREEAFF; cdr3_nt: TGCAGCGTTGAAGACGACAGGGAAGAAGCTTTCTTT
v_call: TRBV6-2/TRBV6-3; clone_size: -; cdr3_length: 14; j_call: TRBJ2-7; d_call: TRBD2; cdr3_aa: CASTRAGDYYEQYF; cdr3_nt: TGTGCCAGCACCCGAGCGGGAGATTACTACGAGCAGTACTTC
v_call: TRBV3-1; clone_size: -; cdr3_length: 16; j_call: TRBJ2-7; d_call: TRBD2; cdr3_aa: CASSQVRASGSYEQYF; cdr3_nt: TGTGCCAGCAGCCAGGTACGGGCTAGCGGTTCCTACGAGCAGTACTTC
v_call: TRBV9; clone_size: -; cdr3_length: 13; j_call: TRBJ2-7; d_call: TRBD1; cdr3_aa: CASSPGTGREQYF; cdr3_nt: TGTGCCAGCAGCCCGGGGACAGGGCGCGAGCAGTACTTC
v_call: TRBV24-1; clone_size: -; cdr3_length: 15; j_call: TRBJ1-2; d_call: TRBD1; cdr3_aa: CATSERTGRKNGYTF; cdr3_nt: TGTGCCACCAGTGAGAGGACAGGGAGAAAGAATGGCTACACCTTC
v_call: TRBV7-9; clone_size: -; cdr3_length: 16; j_call: TRBJ2-7; d_call: -; cdr3_aa: CASSATLALSSYEQYF; cdr3_nt: TGTGCCAGCAGTGCAACTCTAGCGCTAAGCTCCTACGAGCAGTACTTC
v_call: TRBV10-3; clone_size: many; cdr3_length: 14; j_call: TRBJ1-6; d_call: TRBD1; cdr3_aa: CATQSRTGDSPLHF; cdr3_nt: TGTGCCACCCAGAGTCGGACAGGCGATTCACCCCTCCACTTT
v_call: TRBV28; clone_size: -; cdr3_length: 16; j_call: TRBJ2-3; d_call: TRBD2; cdr3_aa: CASSLLLAGSTDTQYF; cdr3_nt: TGTGCCAGCAGTTTATTACTAGCGGGTAGCACAGATACGCAGTATTTT
v_call: TRBV12-3/TRBV12-4; clone_size: -; cdr3_length: 13; j_call: TRBJ1-5; d_call: -; cdr3_aa: CASSPGASQPQHF; cdr3_nt: TGTGCCAGCAGTCCTGGGGCGAGTCAGCCCCAGCATTTT
v_call: TRBV6-2/TRBV6-3; clone_size: many; cdr3_length: 15; j_call: TRBJ2-5; d_call: TRBD1; cdr3_aa: CASSYDMDRAETQYF; cdr3_nt: TGTGCCAGCAGTTACGATATGGACAGGGCAGAGACCCAGTACTTC
v_call: TRBV20-1; clone_size: few; cdr3_length: 14; j_call: TRBJ1-2; d_call: -; cdr3_aa: CSAVGQGVYYGYTF; cdr3_nt: TGCAGTGCGGTCGGGCAGGGAGTGTACTATGGCTACACCTTC
v_call: TRBV5-1; clone_size: many; cdr3_length: 17; j_call: TRBJ2-1; d_call: TRBD2; cdr3_aa: CASSLASLAGPYNEQFF; cdr3_nt: TGCGCCAGCAGCTTGGCATCGCTAGCGGGACCCTACAATGAGCAGTTCTTC
v_call: TRBV6-5; clone_size: -; cdr3_length: 15; j_call: TRBJ2-3; d_call: TRBD1; cdr3_aa: CASSPGQVRTDTQYF; cdr3_nt: TGTGCCAGCAGCCCCGGACAGGTTCGCACAGATACGCAGTATTTT